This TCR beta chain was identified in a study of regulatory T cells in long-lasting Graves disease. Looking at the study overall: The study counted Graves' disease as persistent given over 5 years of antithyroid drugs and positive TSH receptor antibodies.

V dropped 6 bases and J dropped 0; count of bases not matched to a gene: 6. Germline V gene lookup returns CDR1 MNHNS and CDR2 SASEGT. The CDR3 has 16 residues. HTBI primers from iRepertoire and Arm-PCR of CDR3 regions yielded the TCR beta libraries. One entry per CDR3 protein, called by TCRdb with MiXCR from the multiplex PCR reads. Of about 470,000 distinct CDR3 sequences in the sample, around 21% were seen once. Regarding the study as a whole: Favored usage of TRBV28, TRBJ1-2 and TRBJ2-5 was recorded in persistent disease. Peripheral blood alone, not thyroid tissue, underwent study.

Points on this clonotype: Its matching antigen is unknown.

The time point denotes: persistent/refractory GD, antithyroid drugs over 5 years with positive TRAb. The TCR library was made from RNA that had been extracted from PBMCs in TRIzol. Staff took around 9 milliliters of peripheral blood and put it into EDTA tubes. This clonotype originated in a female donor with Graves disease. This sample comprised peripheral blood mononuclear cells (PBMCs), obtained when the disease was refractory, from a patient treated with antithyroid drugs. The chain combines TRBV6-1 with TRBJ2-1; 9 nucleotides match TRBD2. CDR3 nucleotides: TGTGCCAGCAGAAACCTAGCGGGACGCTCCTACAATGAGCAGTTCTTC. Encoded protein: CASRNLAGRSYNEQFF.